The 28 T cell receptor beta chains reported below all come from one sample, sequenced in a study of shared clonotypes between healthy human individuals. Using immunoSEQ multiplex PCR, the repertoire was profiled, and TCRdb retains in-frame clones only, with some absent. Found here are under 600,000 clones, 75% to 80% of them singletons; the top ten hold about an eighth. Input material: PBMCs. These receptor sequences come from a woman aged 40 to 49 in good health. Some clones in this sample may be carry-over from other donors' samples.

This clone came up once. The chain recombines TRBV19 with TRBJ2-7, with 10 positions matching TRBD1. CDR1 and CDR2 from the germline V gene are LNHDA and SQIVND (reference sequence). V lost 3 bases and J lost 5; bases outside the gene matches: 4. This CDR3 is built from 14 residues. CDR3 nucleotide sequence: TGTGCCAGTAGTATTCGACAGGGGGCGGACGAGCAGTACTTC. Translated, it gives CASSIRQGADEQYF.

The V call is TRBV4-3, the J call TRBJ2-3; D is perhaps TRBD2 (6 bases). CDR1 is LGHNA and CDR2 is YSLEER in the germline V gene. This CDR3 contains 18 residues. The V end was cut by 0 bases, the J end by 0 bases, with 16 bases between. The CDR3 region is CASSQDLSVSGSTDTQYF. CDR3 in DNA: TGCGCCAGCAGCCAAGATCTTTCGGTTAGCGGAAGCACAGATACGCAGTATTTT.

In this sample, this clone turned up a few times. The rearrangement joins TRBV9 to TRBJ1-1, with D unresolved. Germline V gene sequence: CDR1 SGDLS, CDR2 YYNGEE. Trimming cost V 0 bases and J 6 bases, with 9 bases left between them. This CDR3 contains 13 residues. The CDR3 protein is CASSVVHRPEAFF. As DNA, the CDR3 is TGTGCCAGCAGCGTAGTTCACCGACCTGAAGCTTTCTTT.

CDR3 coding DNA: TGTGCCAGCAGGGGGGGACAGGGGTATTATGGCTACACCTTC. Translation: CASRGGQGYYGYTF. This chain connects TRBV28 to TRBJ1-2, with 10 bases aligning to TRBD1. Germline values: CDR1 MDHEN, CDR2 SYDVKM. This CDR3 region has 14 residues. J was trimmed by 5 bases and V by 6 bases; bases with no gene match: 6.

The chain uses TRBV29-1 and TRBJ2-7; 14 bases align to TRBD2. The CDR3 length is 16 residues. Trimming removed 7 bases from V and 0 bases from J; junction bases left unmatched: 8. Germline assignment: CDR1 SQVTM and CDR2 ANQGSEA. The CDR3 DNA is TGCAGCGGGATGGGACTAGCGGGAGCGGGCTCCTACGAGCAGTACTTC. Its protein is CSGMGLAGAGSYEQYF.

J is TRBJ2-3 and V is TRBV4-2; no reliable D call. The CDR3 covers 15 residues. Trimming cost V 0 bases and J 1 base, with 8 bases left between them. Per the germline V gene, CDR1 is LGHNA and CDR2 is YNFKEQ. CDR3 in amino acids: CASSQEPARTDTQYF. The DNA of the CDR3 is TGTGCCAGCAGCCAAGAACCGGCCCGCACAGATACGCAGTATTTT.

The V and J genes are TRBV18 and TRBJ2-2, with 8 positions matching TRBD1. Germline V gives CDR1 KGHSH, CDR2 LQKENI. This CDR3 spans 16 amino acids. V dropped 1 base and J dropped 0; count of bases not matched to a gene: 1. DNA of the CDR3: TGTGCCAGCTCACCACAGGGACAGGCGAACACCGGGGAGCTGTTTTTT. As protein: CASSPQGQANTGELFF.

J is TRBJ2-2 and V is TRBV5-6; D might be TRBD1 (6 bases). The CDR3 length is 14 residues. Germline-derived CDR1 and CDR2 are SGHDT and YYEEEE. V dropped 5 bases and J dropped 7 bases, with 15 bases sitting between them. The CDR3 DNA follows: TGTGCCAGCAGTCAATACAGGGATCTCGGGGAGCTGTTTTTT. It translates to CASSQYRDLGELFF.

The J gene is TRBJ1-2, the V gene TRBV7-2; D may be TRBD1 (5 bases). Trimming pared 1 base from V and 2 bases from J, leaving 14 bases between. CDR1 is SGHTA, CDR2 FQGNSA, per germline. This CDR3 spans 16 amino acids. For the CDR3, the DNA is TGTGCCAGCAGCTTAGAGGGGAATCGGAGAAACTATGGCTACACCTTC. Translated, it gives CASSLEGNRRNYGYTF.

A word on this clone: A read error likely explains this, since a far larger clone differs by one base. This CDR3 fails to terminate in the conserved phenylalanine or tryptophan, so it likely reflects a read error. The V call is TRBV30, the J call TRBJ2-7; D possibly matches TRBD1 or TRBD2 (5 bases each). The ends were cut back, 0 bases at V and 3 bases at J, with 9 bases in the middle. CDR1 is GTSNPN, CDR2 SVGIG, per germline (reference sequence). The CDR3 runs 13 residues. The CDR3 loop is CAWSVLGDYEQYL. CDR3 bases: TGTGCCTGGAGTGTACTGGGGGACTACGAGCAGTACTTA.

The chain has TRBV4-2 and TRBJ2-7; perhaps TRBD2 as D (6 bases). The CDR3 has 14 residues. The germline CDR1 and CDR2 sequences are LGHNA and YNFKEQ. The germline V and J ends were trimmed by 5 bases and 10 bases, with 21 bases remaining between them. CDR3 nucleotides: TGTGCCAGCAGCATTCAGGGCTCCGGGACTCCCCAGTACTTC. Its translation: CASSIQGSGTPQYF.

This clone was recorded only once. J is TRBJ2-3 and V is TRBV5-5; D not resolved. CDR3 size: 14 residues. V was clipped by 1 base and J by 1 base, with 7 bases between them. Germline assignment: CDR1 SGHKS and CDR2 YYEKEE (reference sequence). The CDR3: CASSLLGGTDTQYF. The CDR3, as DNA: TGTGCCAGCAGCTTGCTGGGCGGCACAGATACGCAGTATTTT. Drawing the rest from reference TRBV5-5 and TRBJ2-3, the complete variable domain is DAGVTQSPTHLIKTRGQQVTLRCSPISGHKSVSWYQQVLGQGPQFIFQYYEKEERGRGNFPDRFSARQFPNYSSELNVNALLLGDSALYLCASSLLGGTDTQYFGPGTRLTVL.

The rearrangement joins TRBV4-2 to TRBJ2-1, with TRBD2 matching over 7 bases. Looked up from germline, CDR1 is LGHNA and CDR2 is YNFKEQ. Trimming at V came to 8 bases and at J to 9 bases, leaving 13 bases not matched to a gene. The CDR3 length is 14 residues. The CDR3 DNA sequence: TGTGCCAGCCTCCAGGCTAGCGGAGAGGGTGAGCAGTTCTTC. Its protein product is CASLQASGEGEQFF.

The rearrangement links TRBV30 to TRBJ2-1; 12 bases fit TRBD2. V lost 8 bases to trimming and J lost 7 bases; unmatched junction nucleotides: 12. Germline lookup yields CDR1 GTSNPN and CDR2 SVGIG (reference sequence). The CDR3 sequence is 15 residues long. Written as DNA, the CDR3 is TGTGCCACATCCCGAGGACTAGCGGGACAGAATGAGCAGTTCTTC. Protein product: CATSRGLAGQNEQFF.

The rearrangement links TRBV5-6 to TRBJ2-3; no firm D call. There are 15 residues in the CDR3. Germline loops: CDR1 SGHDT, CDR2 YYEEEE. The V end lost 4 bases, the J end lost 0 bases, and 12 bases lay between the germline ends. CDR3 sequence: CASSPEGTSTDTQYF. The DNA of the CDR3 is TGTGCCAGCAGCCCGGAAGGCACTAGCACAGATACGCAGTATTTT.

This rearrangement joins TRBV18 to TRBJ1-1; D uncertain. The CDR3 spans 16 residues. V was pared by 3 bases and J by 3 bases, with 17 bases between. Germline CDR1 KGHSH, CDR2 LQKENI. DNA for the CDR3: TGTGCCAGCTCACCCCTCGGAGCGATCGGGGACACTGAAGCTTTCTTT. Translating gives CASSPLGAIGDTEAFF.

The V call is TRBV7-3, the J call TRBJ2-2, with 7 positions matching TRBD1. Trimming cost V 5 bases and J 0 bases; bases outside gene matches: 3. This CDR3 spans 15 amino acids. Germline values: CDR1 SGHTA, CDR2 FQGTGA. The CDR3 reads CASSLQGPNTGELFF. The DNA of the CDR3 is TGTGCCAGCAGCCTACAGGGGCCGAACACCGGGGAGCTGTTTTTT.

Comment on this clone: Other DNA variants within this sample encode the same CDR3. The J gene is TRBJ2-7, the V gene TRBV18, with D possibly being TRBD1 (5 bases). Trimming stripped 2 bases from V and 0 bases from J, with 5 bases between. Germline CDR1 reads KGHSH; CDR2 reads LQKENI. The CDR3 contains 13 residues. In DNA form, the CDR3 reads TGTGCCAGCTCACCAGACAGCTCCTACGAGCAGTACTTC. Amino acids: CASSPDSSYEQYF.

The genes are TRBV29-1 and TRBJ2-3; no definite D call. This CDR3 spans 14 amino acids. V lost 5 bases and J lost 2, with 14 bases in between. In germline, CDR1 is SQVTM, CDR2 ANQGSEA. This chain's CDR3 is CSVRVLGPTDTQYF. The CDR3 DNA follows: TGCAGCGTTCGGGTCCTAGGACCCACAGATACGCAGTATTTT.

V usage is TRBV29-1 and J usage is TRBJ1-4; D may be TRBD1 (5 bases). This CDR3 is 13 amino acids long. Trimming took off 4 bases at V and 0 bases at J, with 6 bases between the two ends. The germline CDR1 and CDR2 sequences are SQVTM and ANQGSEA. The CDR3, as DNA: TGCAGCGTTGCCAGGGCAACTAATGAAAAACTGTTTTTT. It translates to CSVARATNEKLFF.

The chain joins TRBV7-2 to TRBJ2-1; 13 nucleotides agree with TRBD2. Trimming removed 5 bases from V and 0 bases from J; junction bases left unmatched: 10. The germline V gene has CDR1 SGHTA and CDR2 FQGNSA. The CDR3 covers 19 residues. CDR3 sequence: CASSRGALAGGSSYNEQFF. CDR3 in DNA: TGTGCCAGCAGCCGGGGGGCACTAGCGGGAGGGAGCTCCTACAATGAGCAGTTCTTC.

J is TRBJ2-3 and V is TRBV7-2; 12 nucleotides match TRBD2. This CDR3 is 16 amino acids long. The germline V gene encodes CDR1 SGHTA and CDR2 FQGNSA. V was pared by 7 bases and J by 4 bases, with 9 bases of the junction left unmatched. The CDR3 DNA sequence: TGTGCCAGCACCCTCAGACTAGCGGGAGCTCCAGATACGCAGTATTTT. It translates to CASTLRLAGAPDTQYF.

This chain joins TRBV2 and TRBJ1-4; D is ambiguous. With 6 bases removed from V and 8 bases from J, the gap between germline ends came to 13 bases. Germline lookup yields CDR1 SNHLY and CDR2 FYNNEI. There are 13 residues in the CDR3. CDR3 sequence (DNA): TGTGCCAGCAGGGGATGGGCTAGCGAAAAACTGTTTTTT. Translated: CASRGWASEKLFF.

The chain employs TRBV10-3 and TRBJ1-2; D gene unclear. Looked up from germline, CDR1 is ENHRY and CDR2 is SYGVKD. Trimming took off 6 bases at V and 7 bases at J, with 12 bases between the two ends. This CDR3 spans 12 amino acids. The CDR3 is CAISEQRRGYTF. The DNA of the CDR3 is TGTGCCATCAGCGAACAAAGGCGTGGCTACACCTTC.

The chain links TRBV10-1 to TRBJ2-5; a possible D gene is TRBD2 (5 bases). Trimming removed 2 bases at V and 5 bases at J, with 21 bases between. The germline V gene has CDR1 WNHNN and CDR2 SYGVQD (reference sequence). The CDR3 has 17 residues. The CDR3 nucleotides read TGCGCCAGCAGTGAGCACCCTATTTCTAGCCTAGGGGAGACCCAGTACTTC. Translation gives CASSEHPISSLGETQYF.

In the case of this clone: Different DNA sequences within this sample yield the same CDR3. V is TRBV18 and J is TRBJ2-7, with D perhaps TRBD1 (6 bases). V gave up 3 bases and J gave up 0 bases, with 9 bases separating them. CDR3 length: 14 residues. Germline V gene lookup returns CDR1 KGHSH and CDR2 LQKENI. CDR3 loop: CASSPQGSSYEQYF. Here the CDR3 DNA reads TGTGCCAGCTCACCGCAGGGGAGCTCCTACGAGCAGTACTTC. Complete variable domain (other parts from reference TRBV18 and TRBJ2-7): NAGVMQNPRHLVRRRGQEARLRCSPMKGHSHVYWYRQLPEEGLKFMVYLQKENIIDESGMPKERFSAEFPKEGPSILRIQQVVRGDSAAYFCASSPQGSSYEQYFGPGTRLTVT.

The table lists this clone with a few counts. The V gene is TRBV27, the J gene TRBJ1-4; 7 bases agree with TRBD1. CDR3 length: 14 amino acids. Germline CDR1 MNHEY, CDR2 SMNVEV (reference sequence). V lost 5 bases and J lost 5; bases outside the gene matches: 5. The CDR3, as DNA: TGTGCCAGCAGTCGAACGACAGGGAATGAAAAACTGTTTTTT. Translating it yields CASSRTTGNEKLFF.

The rearrangement joins TRBV21-1 to TRBJ1-3; the table's D call, TRBD1, has no DNA check behind it. TRBV21-1 is given as a pseudogene. The CDR3 covers 22 residues. The CDR3 loop is CASSKAIGVNRTGHDIGNTIYF. The CDR3 bases are TGTGCCAGCAGCAAAGCGATCGGGGTGAACCGGACAGGGCACGATATTGGAAACACCATATATTTT.